What follows are 3 T cell receptor beta chains derived from one specimen sequenced in a study of response to subunit inactivated influenza vaccine. TCRdb redid the calling of the RT-PCR reads with MiXCR, one entry per CDR3 protein. The data contain more than 700,000 distinct CDR3 sequences, 21% of them singletons. Source: PBMCs from blood, taken 5 days after vaccination. Receptors originate from a man over 45 who received an inactivated influenza vaccine.

This clonotype was found a few times. The V call is TRBV7-9, the J call TRBJ2-1; 8 positions match TRBD1. The CDR3 totals 15 residues. Germline CDR1 SEHNR, CDR2 FQNEAQ (reference sequence). V lost 4 bases to trimming and J lost 2 bases; unmatched junction nucleotides: 4. The DNA of the CDR3 is TGTGCCAGCAGCTCGGACAGGGTCGCCTACAATGAGCAGTTCTTC. Its translation is CASSSDRVAYNEQFF.

The chain recombines TRBV25-1 with TRBJ2-7, with 9 bases fitting TRBD1. Looked up from germline, CDR1 is MGHDK and CDR2 is SYGVNS. The CDR3 length is 15 residues. V was clipped by 2 bases and J by 6 bases; unmatched bases: 8. The CDR3: CASSEGGGQGFEQYF. In DNA, the CDR3 is TGTGCCAGCAGTGAAGGGGGAGGACAGGGGTTCGAGCAGTACTTC.

This clonotype was recorded a few times. This chain uses TRBV5-1 with TRBJ2-7; 8 positions agree with TRBD2. This CDR3 is 14 amino acids long. Germline values: CDR1 SGHRS, CDR2 YFSETQ. V was pared by 0 bases and J by 3 bases, with 2 bases of the junction left unmatched. CDR3: CASSLGREGYEQYF. The CDR3 nucleotides are TGCGCCAGCAGCTTGGGACGGGAGGGCTACGAGCAGTACTTC. The full variable domain, rest sourced from reference TRBV5-1 and TRBJ2-7, is KAGVTQTPRYLIKTRGQQVTLSCSPISGHRSVSWYQQTPGQGLQFLFEYFSETQRNKGNFPGRFSGRQFSNSRSEMNVSTLELGDSALYLCASSLGREGYEQYFGPGTRLTVT.